The 18 T cell receptor beta chains below come from one sample, sequenced in a study of cytomegalovirus exposure and HLA in healthy donors. The PCR ran on 60 Vbeta and 13 Jbeta primers. Here immunoSEQ multiplex PCR was the method, and the copy in TCRdb shows in-frame clones only, minus some. The profile shows approximately 81,000 clones, approximately 69% of them singletons. The specimen sequenced was PBMCs. The receptors come from a middle-aged man in good health and CMV-seropositive.

V and J are TRBV11-2 and TRBJ2-5, with a tentative D call TRBD2 (5 bases). Trimming cost V 0 bases and J 3 bases, with 8 bases left between them. The CDR3 is 14 amino acids. Looked up from germline, CDR1 is SGHAT and CDR2 is FQNNGV. The CDR3 is CASSLDSREETQYF. For the CDR3, the DNA is TGTGCCAGCAGCTTAGATTCGAGGGAAGAGACCCAGTACTTC.

The chain links TRBV9 to TRBJ1-1; a weak D match, TRBD1 (5 bases). The ends were cut back, 4 bases at V and 6 bases at J, with 19 bases in the middle. This CDR3 contains 15 residues. The germline V gene encodes CDR1 SGDLS and CDR2 YYNGEE. CDR3 sequence (DNA): TGTGCCAGCAGCTCTTACGGGGGAGAGGTATCTGAAGCTTTCTTT. Protein sequence: CASSSYGGEVSEAFF.

The rearrangement links TRBV4-3 to TRBJ1-5; 11 bases align to TRBD1. This CDR3 has 15 amino acids. The germline gives CDR1 LGHNA, CDR2 YSLEER. Trimming cost V 6 bases and J 3 bases; bases outside gene matches: 4. The CDR3 sequence: CASRDRGRDNQPQHF. The CDR3 DNA reads as TGCGCCAGCAGGGACAGGGGGCGAGACAATCAGCCCCAGCATTTT.

The J gene is TRBJ1-4, the V gene TRBV7-2; no clear D. CDR1 and CDR2 (germline): SGHTA, FQGNSA. Trimming took 10 bases from V and 8 from J, leaving 8 bases between them. This CDR3 has 10 amino acids. The CDR3 DNA reads TGTGCCACCGGAGGGGAAAAACTGTTTTTT. It translates to CATGGEKLFF.

This clone showed up just once. The chain couples TRBV27 to TRBJ1-2; TRBD1 is a possible D gene (5 bases). CDR1 MNHEY and CDR2 SMNVEV come from the germline V gene (reference sequence). V was trimmed by 6 bases and J by 4 bases, leaving 15 bases between them. This CDR3 comprises 14 residues. The CDR3 is CASRSMGGSYGYTF. Here the CDR3 DNA reads TGTGCCAGCAGGTCGATGGGGGGTAGCTATGGCTACACCTTC.

This chain uses TRBV7-3 with TRBJ2-2; 13 bases match TRBD2. From germline, CDR1 is SGHTA and CDR2 FQGTGA. V dropped 4 bases and J dropped 2; count of bases not matched to a gene: 7. The CDR3 has 18 residues. This chain's CDR3 is CASSSHRTSGGNTGELFF. The CDR3 DNA follows: TGTGCCAGCAGCTCCCACCGGACTAGCGGGGGCAACACCGGGGAGCTGTTTTTT.

The rearrangement joins TRBV6-5 to TRBJ1-2; TRBD1 aligns across 10 bases. The germline gives CDR1 MNHEY, CDR2 SVGAGI. The V and J ends lost 2 bases and 7 bases, in that order; junction bases with no gene match: 1. There are 13 residues in the CDR3. CDR3: CASSYDRGLGYTF. DNA for the CDR3: TGTGCCAGCAGTTACGACAGGGGGCTTGGCTACACCTTC.

The chain couples TRBV4-2 to TRBJ1-1; TRBD1 might be the D (5 bases). The CDR3 covers 16 residues. Trimming removed 1 base at V and 3 bases at J, with 15 bases between. The V gene's germline CDR1 is LGHNA and CDR2 YNFKEQ. CDR3 bases: TGTGCCAGCAGCCAAGGGATCGCAGGGACTGACACTGAAGCTTTCTTT. Translated, it gives CASSQGIAGTDTEAFF.

This sequence joins TRBV6-6 and TRBJ1-2; 10 nucleotides agree with TRBD1. CDR1 MNHNY and CDR2 SVGAGI come from the germline V gene (reference sequence). This CDR3 is 15 amino acids long. With 5 bases clipped from V and 8 bases from J, the junction kept 11 bases outside the gene matches. Here the CDR3 reads CASSPSDRGPGGYTF. The CDR3 DNA reads TGTGCCAGCAGTCCGTCCGACAGGGGGCCAGGCGGCTACACCTTC.

In its sample, this clone was seen once. The V call is TRBV14, the J call TRBJ2-4, with 11 bases matching TRBD1. The CDR3 runs 20 residues. V dropped 1 base and J dropped 0; count of bases not matched to a gene: 11. Per germline, CDR1 SGHDN and CDR2 FVKESK. In DNA, the CDR3 is TGTGCCAGCAGCCAAGTGAGGGGGGGGACAGGGGGATTAGCCAAAAACATTCAGTACTTC. It yields the protein CASSQVRGGTGGLAKNIQYF.

This clone was observed a handful of times. V gene TRBV6-5 combines with J gene TRBJ1-1; unclear D gene. CDR3 size: 14 residues. The ends were cut back, 5 bases at V and 1 base at J, with 11 bases in the middle. CDR1 is MNHEY and CDR2 is SVGAGI in the germline V gene. CDR3: CASSPRRRNTEAFF. The CDR3 coding sequence is TGTGCCAGCAGTCCCCGTAGAAGGAACACTGAAGCTTTCTTT.

The rearrangement joins TRBV19 to TRBJ1-5, with TRBD1 as a possible D gene (6 bases). This CDR3 has 17 residues. The germline V gene encodes CDR1 LNHDA and CDR2 SQIVND (reference sequence). The ends were cut back, 11 bases at V and 0 bases at J, with 23 bases in the middle. CDR3 nucleotides: TGTGCCTCGCAACCAGATCCCGGGACATTTAGCAATCAGCCCCAGCATTTT. This sequence encodes CASQPDPGTFSNQPQHF.

Comment on this clone: Mismatch with germline at one junction end may stem from a read error. The chain joins TRBV7-9 to TRBJ2-1, with TRBD2 as a possible D gene (6 bases). The germline gives CDR1 SEHNR, CDR2 FQNEAQ (reference sequence). The CDR3 has 15 residues. Here the CDR3 DNA reads TGTGCCAGCAGCTTACCACGGGACTCCTTCAATGAGCAGTTCTTC. It codes for CASSLPRDSFNEQFF.

The rearrangement links TRBV7-2 to TRBJ2-1; 8 nucleotides agree with TRBD2. The ends lost 0 bases at V and 2 bases at J; junction bases unmatched: 3. The germline V gene has CDR1 SGHTA and CDR2 FQGNSA. The length of the CDR3 is 16 residues. The CDR3 spells CASSLADSGAYNEQFF. Here the CDR3 DNA reads TGTGCCAGCAGCTTAGCGGATAGCGGGGCCTACAATGAGCAGTTCTTC.

The chain is built from TRBV7-6 and TRBJ2-3, with 8 nucleotides matching TRBD2. Trimming removed 5 bases from V and 4 bases from J; junction bases left unmatched: 5. This CDR3 region has 14 residues. Looked up from germline, CDR1 is SGHVS and CDR2 is FNYEAQ. Here the CDR3 DNA reads TGTGCCAGCAGCCCCGGACTAGCAGCAGATACGCAGTATTTT. Encoded protein: CASSPGLAADTQYF.

The V call is TRBV30, the J call TRBJ1-2; 9 nucleotides match TRBD1. This CDR3 comprises 13 residues. Germline CDR1 reads GTSNPN; CDR2 reads SVGIG (reference sequence). V gave up 1 base and J gave up 8 bases; unmatched junction bases: 5. CDR3 in DNA: TGTGCCTGGAGTGCAAATGGACAGGGGGGCTACACCTTC. This translates into CAWSANGQGGYTF.

The rearrangement uses TRBV18 and TRBJ2-5, with 13 bases that match TRBD2. From germline, CDR1 is KGHSH and CDR2 LQKENI. CDR3 length equals 15 residues. With 6 bases clipped from V and 2 bases from J, the junction kept 3 bases outside the gene matches. The CDR3 is CASSQGLAGQETQYF. CDR3 in DNA: TGTGCCAGCTCCCAGGGACTAGCGGGGCAAGAGACCCAGTACTTC.

The chain links TRBV7-2 to TRBJ1-1; 7 bases match TRBD1. Trimming removed 2 bases from V and 2 bases from J; junction bases left unmatched: 2. Per germline, CDR1 SGHTA and CDR2 FQGNSA. The length of the CDR3 is 14 residues. The CDR3, as DNA: TGTGCCAGCAGCTTAAACAGGGGAAACACTGAAGCTTTCTTT. Its protein product is CASSLNRGNTEAFF. Full variable domain (missing parts from reference TRBV7-2 and TRBJ1-1): GAGVSQSPSNKVTEKGKDVELRCDPISGHTALYWYRQSLGQGLEFLIYFQGNSAPDKSGLPSDRFSAERTGGSVSTLTIQRTQQEDSAVYLCASSLNRGNTEAFFGQGTRLTVV.